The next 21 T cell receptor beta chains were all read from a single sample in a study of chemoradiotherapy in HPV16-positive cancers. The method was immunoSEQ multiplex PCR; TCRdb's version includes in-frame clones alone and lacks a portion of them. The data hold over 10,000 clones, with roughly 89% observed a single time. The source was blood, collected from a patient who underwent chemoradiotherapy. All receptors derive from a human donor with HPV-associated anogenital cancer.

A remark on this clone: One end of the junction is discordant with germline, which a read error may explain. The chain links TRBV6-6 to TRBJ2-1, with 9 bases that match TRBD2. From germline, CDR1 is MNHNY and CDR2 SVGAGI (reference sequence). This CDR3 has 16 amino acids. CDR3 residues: CASSSPGLASFNEQFF. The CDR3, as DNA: TGTGCCAGCAGTTCCCCGGGACTAGCTTCCTTCAATGAGCAGTTCTTC.

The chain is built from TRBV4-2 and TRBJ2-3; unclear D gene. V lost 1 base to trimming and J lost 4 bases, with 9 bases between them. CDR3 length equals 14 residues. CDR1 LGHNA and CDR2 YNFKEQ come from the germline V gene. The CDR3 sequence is CASSQGRRADTQYF. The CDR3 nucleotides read TGTGCCAGCAGCCAAGGGCGAAGGGCAGATACGCAGTATTTT.

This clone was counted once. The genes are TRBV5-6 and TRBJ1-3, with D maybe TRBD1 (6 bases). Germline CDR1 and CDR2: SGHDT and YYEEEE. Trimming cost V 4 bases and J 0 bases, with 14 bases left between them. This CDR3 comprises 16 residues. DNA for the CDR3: TGTGCCAGCAGCCCGACGGACAGCCACTCTGGAAACACCATATATTTT. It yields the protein CASSPTDSHSGNTIYF. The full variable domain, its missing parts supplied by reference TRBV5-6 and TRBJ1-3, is DAGVTQSPTHLIKTRGQQVTLRCSPKSGHDTVSWYQQALGQGPQFIFQYYEEEERQRGNFPDRFSGHQFPNYSSELNVNALLLGDSALYLCASSPTDSHSGNTIYFGEGSWLTVV.

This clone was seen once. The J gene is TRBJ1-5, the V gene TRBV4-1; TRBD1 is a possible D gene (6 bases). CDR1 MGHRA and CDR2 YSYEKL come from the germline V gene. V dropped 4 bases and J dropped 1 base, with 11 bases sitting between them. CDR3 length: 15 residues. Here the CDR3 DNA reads TGCGCCAGCAGCCGACTAACAGGGAGCAATCAGCCCCAGCATTTT. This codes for CASSRLTGSNQPQHF.

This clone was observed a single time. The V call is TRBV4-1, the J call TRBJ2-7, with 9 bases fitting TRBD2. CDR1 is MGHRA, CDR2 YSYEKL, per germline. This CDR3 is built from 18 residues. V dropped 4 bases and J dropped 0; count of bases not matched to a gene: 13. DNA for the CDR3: TGCGCCAGCAGCCTCCTTGCGGGGACTAGCCGCTTCTCCTACGAGCAGTACTTC. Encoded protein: CASSLLAGTSRFSYEQYF.

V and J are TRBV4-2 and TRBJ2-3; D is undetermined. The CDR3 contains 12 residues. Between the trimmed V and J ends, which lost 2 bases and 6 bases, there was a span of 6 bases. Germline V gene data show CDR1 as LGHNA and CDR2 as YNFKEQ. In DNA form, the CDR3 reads TGTGCCAGCAGCCAATATCCGGATACGCAGTATTTT. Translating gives CASSQYPDTQYF.

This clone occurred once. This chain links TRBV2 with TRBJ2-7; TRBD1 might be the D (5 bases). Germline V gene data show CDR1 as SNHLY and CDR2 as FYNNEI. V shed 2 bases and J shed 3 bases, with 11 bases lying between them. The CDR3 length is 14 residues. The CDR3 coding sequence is TGTGCCAGCAGTGAACAGGGTGAATACTACGAGCAGTACTTC. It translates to CASSEQGEYYEQYF. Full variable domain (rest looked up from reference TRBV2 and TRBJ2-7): EPEVTQTPSHQVTQMGQEVILRCVPISNHLYFYWYRQILGQKVEFLVSFYNNEISEKSEIFDDQFSVERPDGSNFTLKIRSTKLEDSAMYFCASSEQGEYYEQYFGPGTRLTVT.

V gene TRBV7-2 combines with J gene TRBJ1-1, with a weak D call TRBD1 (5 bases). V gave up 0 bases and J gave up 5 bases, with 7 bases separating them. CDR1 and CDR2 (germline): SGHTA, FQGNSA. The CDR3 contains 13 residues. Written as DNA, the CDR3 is TGTGCCAGCAGCTTAGCAGGGGCGACTGAAGCTTTCTTT. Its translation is CASSLAGATEAFF. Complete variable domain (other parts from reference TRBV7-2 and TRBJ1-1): GAGVSQSPSNKVTEKGKDVELRCDPISGHTALYWYRQSLGQGLEFLIYFQGNSAPDKSGLPSDRFSAERTGGSVSTLTIQRTQQEDSAVYLCASSLAGATEAFFGQGTRLTVV.

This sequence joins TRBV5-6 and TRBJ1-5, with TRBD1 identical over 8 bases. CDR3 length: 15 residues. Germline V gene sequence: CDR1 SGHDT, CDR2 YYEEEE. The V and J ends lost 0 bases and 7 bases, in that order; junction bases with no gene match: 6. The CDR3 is CASSLGRGLWQPQHF. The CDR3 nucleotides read TGTGCCAGCAGCTTGGGCAGGGGGCTTTGGCAGCCCCAGCATTTT.

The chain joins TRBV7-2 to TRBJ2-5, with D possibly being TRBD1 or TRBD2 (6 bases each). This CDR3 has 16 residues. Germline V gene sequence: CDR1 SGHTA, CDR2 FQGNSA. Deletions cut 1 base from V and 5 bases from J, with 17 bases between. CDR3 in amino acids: CASSLGGAGRDETQYF. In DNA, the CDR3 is TGTGCCAGCAGCTTAGGGGGGGCGGGAAGGGACGAGACCCAGTACTTC.

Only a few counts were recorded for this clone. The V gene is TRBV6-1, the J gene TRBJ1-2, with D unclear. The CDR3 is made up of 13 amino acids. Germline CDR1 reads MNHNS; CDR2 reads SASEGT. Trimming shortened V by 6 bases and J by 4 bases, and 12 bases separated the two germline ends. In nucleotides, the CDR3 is TGTGCCAGCAGAGAAATGGGAGGCTATGGCTACACCTTC. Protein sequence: CASREMGGYGYTF.

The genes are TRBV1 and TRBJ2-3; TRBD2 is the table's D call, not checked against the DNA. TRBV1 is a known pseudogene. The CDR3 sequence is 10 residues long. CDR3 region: CTSSPRSQYF. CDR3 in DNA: TGCACCAGCAGCCCTAGGTCGCAGTATTTT.

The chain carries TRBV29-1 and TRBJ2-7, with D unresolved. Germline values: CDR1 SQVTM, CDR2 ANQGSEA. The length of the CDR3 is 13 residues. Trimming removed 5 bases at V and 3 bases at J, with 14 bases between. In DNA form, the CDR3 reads TGCAGCGTTTTTTATGTCACCAGCTACGAGCAGTACTTC. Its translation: CSVFYVTSYEQYF.

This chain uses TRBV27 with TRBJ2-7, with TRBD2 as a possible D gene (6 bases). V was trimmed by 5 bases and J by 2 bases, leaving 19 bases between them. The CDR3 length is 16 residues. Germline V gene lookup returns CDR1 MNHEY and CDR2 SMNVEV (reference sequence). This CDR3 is CASSPSRDAFPYEQYF. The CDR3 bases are TGTGCCAGCAGTCCATCGCGGGACGCCTTTCCCTACGAGCAGTACTTC.

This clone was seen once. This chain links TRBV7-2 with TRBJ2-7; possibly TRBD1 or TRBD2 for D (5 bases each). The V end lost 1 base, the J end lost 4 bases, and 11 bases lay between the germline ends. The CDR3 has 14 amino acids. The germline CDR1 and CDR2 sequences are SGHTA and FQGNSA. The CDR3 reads CASSLDRRVYEQYF. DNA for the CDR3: TGTGCCAGCAGCTTAGACAGGCGGGTATACGAGCAGTACTTC.

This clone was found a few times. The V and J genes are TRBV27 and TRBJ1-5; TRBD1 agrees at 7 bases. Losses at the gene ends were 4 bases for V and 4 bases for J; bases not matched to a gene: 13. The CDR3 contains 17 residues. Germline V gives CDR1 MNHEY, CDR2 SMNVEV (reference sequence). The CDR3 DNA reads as TGTGCCAGCAGTTCTTATCCCTCAGGGGGAAGGAATCAGCCCCAGCATTTT. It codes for CASSSYPSGGRNQPQHF.

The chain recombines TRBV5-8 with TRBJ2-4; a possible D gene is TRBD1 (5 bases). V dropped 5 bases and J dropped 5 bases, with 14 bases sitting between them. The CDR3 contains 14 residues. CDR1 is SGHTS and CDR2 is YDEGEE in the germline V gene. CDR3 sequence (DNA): TGTGCCAGCAGTTCAGGGTACGTCGAAAACATTCAGTACTTC. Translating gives CASSSGYVENIQYF. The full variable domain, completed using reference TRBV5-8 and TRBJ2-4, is EAGVTQSPTHLIKTRGQQATLRCSPISGHTSVYWYQQALGLGLQFLLWYDEGEERNRGNFPPRFSGRQFPNYSSELNVNALELEDSALYLCASSSGYVENIQYFGAGTRLSVL.

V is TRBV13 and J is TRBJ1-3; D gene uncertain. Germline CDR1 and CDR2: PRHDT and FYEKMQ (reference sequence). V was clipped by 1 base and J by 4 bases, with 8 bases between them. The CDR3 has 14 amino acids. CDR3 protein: CASSLDRGGNTIYF. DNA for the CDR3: TGTGCCAGCAGCTTAGACAGAGGAGGAAACACCATATATTTT.

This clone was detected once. In DNA, the CDR3 is TGTGCCAGCAGTCCCCAGGGTTTGGCTGAAAAACTGTTTTTT. It translates to CASSPQGLAEKLFF. The chain combines TRBV2 with TRBJ1-4, with D maybe TRBD1 (5 bases). This CDR3 is 14 amino acids long. The germline CDR1 and CDR2 sequences are SNHLY and FYNNEI. V was pared by 5 bases and J by 7 bases, with 14 bases between.

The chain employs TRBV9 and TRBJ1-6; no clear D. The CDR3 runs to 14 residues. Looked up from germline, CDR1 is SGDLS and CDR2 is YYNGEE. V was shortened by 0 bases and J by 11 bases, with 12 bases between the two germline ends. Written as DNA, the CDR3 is TGTGCCAGCAGCGTAGGAGGGTCCGGGACACCCCTCCACTTT. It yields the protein CASSVGGSGTPLHF. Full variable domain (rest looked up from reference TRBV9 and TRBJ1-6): DSGVTQTPKHLITATGQRVTLRCSPRSGDLSVYWYQQSLDQGLQFLIQYYNGEERAKGNILERFSAQQFPDLHSELNLSSLELGDSALYFCASSVGGSGTPLHFGNGTRLTVT.

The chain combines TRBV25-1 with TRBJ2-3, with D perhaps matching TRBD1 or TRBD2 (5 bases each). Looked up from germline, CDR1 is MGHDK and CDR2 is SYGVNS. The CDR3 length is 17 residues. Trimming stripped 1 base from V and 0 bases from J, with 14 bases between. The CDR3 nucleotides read TGTGCCAGCAGTGAATTAGGCTGGGACGCAAGCACAGATACGCAGTATTTT. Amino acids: CASSELGWDASTDTQYF.